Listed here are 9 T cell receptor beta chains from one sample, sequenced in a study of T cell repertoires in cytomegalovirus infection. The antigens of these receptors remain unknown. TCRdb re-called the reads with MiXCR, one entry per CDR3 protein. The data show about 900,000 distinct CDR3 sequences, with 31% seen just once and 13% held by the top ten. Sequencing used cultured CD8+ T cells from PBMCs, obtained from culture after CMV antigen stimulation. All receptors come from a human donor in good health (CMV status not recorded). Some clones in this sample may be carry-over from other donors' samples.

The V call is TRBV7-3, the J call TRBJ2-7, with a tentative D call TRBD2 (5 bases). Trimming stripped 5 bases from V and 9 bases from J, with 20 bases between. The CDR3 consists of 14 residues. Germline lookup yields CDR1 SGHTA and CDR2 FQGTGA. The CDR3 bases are TGTGCCAGCAGCCTACGAGCGGCGGAGACTGGGCAGTACGTC. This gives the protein CASSLRAAETGQYV.

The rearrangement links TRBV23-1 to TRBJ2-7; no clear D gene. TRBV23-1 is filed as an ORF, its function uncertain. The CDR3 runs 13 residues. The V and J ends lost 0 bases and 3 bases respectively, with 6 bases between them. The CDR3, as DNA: TGCGCCAGCAGTCAATCGAGACACTACGAGCAGTACTTC. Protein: CASSQSRHYEQYF.

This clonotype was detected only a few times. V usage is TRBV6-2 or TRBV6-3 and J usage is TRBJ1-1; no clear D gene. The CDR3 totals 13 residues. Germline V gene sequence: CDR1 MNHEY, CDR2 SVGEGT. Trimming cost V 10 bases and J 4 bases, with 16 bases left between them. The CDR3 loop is CATLWVEGTEAFF. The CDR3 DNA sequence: TGTGCCACTCTCTGGGTGGAGGGCACTGAAGCTTTCTTT.

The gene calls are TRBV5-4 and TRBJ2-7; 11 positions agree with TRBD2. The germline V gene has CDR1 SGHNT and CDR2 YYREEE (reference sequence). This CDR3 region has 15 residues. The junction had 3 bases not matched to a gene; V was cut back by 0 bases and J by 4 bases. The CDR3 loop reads CASSLGSSGGYEQYF. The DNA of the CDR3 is TGTGCCAGCAGCTTGGGTTCTAGCGGGGGGTACGAGCAGTACTTC.

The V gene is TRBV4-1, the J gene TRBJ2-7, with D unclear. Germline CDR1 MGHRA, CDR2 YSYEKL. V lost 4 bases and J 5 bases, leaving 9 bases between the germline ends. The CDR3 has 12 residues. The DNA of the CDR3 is TGCGCCAGCAGCCCGGACGGAGACGAGCAGTACTTC. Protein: CASSPDGDEQYF.

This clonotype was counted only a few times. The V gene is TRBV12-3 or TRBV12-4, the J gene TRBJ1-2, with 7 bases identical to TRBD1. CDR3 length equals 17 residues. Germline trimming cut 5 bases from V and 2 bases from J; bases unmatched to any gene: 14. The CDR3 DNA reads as TGTGCCAGCAGTCCAACCCGGGACAGACTTCAGAACTATGGCTACACCTTC. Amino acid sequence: CASSPTRDRLQNYGYTF.

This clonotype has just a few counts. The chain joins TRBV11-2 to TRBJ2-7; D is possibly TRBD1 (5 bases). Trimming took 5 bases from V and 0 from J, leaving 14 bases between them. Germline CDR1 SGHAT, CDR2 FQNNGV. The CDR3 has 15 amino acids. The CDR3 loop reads CASSPGLGLSYEQYV. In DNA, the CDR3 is TGTGCCAGCAGCCCAGGGCTGGGGCTCTCCTACGAGCAGTACGTC.

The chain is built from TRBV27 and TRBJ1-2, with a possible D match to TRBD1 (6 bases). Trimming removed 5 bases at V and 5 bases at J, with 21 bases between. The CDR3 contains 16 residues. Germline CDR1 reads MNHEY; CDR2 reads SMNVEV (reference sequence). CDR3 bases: TGTGCCAGCAGTGAGGGTGCCGGAGGGGGTTTGTATGGCTACACCTTC. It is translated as CASSEGAGGGLYGYTF.

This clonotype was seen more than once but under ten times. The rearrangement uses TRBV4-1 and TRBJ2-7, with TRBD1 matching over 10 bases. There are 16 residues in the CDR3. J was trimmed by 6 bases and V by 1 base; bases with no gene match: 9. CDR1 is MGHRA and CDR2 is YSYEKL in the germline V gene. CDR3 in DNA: TGCGCCAGCAGCCAAGGGGTCGGGACAGGGGCAGGCGAGCAGTACTTC. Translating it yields CASSQGVGTGAGEQYF.